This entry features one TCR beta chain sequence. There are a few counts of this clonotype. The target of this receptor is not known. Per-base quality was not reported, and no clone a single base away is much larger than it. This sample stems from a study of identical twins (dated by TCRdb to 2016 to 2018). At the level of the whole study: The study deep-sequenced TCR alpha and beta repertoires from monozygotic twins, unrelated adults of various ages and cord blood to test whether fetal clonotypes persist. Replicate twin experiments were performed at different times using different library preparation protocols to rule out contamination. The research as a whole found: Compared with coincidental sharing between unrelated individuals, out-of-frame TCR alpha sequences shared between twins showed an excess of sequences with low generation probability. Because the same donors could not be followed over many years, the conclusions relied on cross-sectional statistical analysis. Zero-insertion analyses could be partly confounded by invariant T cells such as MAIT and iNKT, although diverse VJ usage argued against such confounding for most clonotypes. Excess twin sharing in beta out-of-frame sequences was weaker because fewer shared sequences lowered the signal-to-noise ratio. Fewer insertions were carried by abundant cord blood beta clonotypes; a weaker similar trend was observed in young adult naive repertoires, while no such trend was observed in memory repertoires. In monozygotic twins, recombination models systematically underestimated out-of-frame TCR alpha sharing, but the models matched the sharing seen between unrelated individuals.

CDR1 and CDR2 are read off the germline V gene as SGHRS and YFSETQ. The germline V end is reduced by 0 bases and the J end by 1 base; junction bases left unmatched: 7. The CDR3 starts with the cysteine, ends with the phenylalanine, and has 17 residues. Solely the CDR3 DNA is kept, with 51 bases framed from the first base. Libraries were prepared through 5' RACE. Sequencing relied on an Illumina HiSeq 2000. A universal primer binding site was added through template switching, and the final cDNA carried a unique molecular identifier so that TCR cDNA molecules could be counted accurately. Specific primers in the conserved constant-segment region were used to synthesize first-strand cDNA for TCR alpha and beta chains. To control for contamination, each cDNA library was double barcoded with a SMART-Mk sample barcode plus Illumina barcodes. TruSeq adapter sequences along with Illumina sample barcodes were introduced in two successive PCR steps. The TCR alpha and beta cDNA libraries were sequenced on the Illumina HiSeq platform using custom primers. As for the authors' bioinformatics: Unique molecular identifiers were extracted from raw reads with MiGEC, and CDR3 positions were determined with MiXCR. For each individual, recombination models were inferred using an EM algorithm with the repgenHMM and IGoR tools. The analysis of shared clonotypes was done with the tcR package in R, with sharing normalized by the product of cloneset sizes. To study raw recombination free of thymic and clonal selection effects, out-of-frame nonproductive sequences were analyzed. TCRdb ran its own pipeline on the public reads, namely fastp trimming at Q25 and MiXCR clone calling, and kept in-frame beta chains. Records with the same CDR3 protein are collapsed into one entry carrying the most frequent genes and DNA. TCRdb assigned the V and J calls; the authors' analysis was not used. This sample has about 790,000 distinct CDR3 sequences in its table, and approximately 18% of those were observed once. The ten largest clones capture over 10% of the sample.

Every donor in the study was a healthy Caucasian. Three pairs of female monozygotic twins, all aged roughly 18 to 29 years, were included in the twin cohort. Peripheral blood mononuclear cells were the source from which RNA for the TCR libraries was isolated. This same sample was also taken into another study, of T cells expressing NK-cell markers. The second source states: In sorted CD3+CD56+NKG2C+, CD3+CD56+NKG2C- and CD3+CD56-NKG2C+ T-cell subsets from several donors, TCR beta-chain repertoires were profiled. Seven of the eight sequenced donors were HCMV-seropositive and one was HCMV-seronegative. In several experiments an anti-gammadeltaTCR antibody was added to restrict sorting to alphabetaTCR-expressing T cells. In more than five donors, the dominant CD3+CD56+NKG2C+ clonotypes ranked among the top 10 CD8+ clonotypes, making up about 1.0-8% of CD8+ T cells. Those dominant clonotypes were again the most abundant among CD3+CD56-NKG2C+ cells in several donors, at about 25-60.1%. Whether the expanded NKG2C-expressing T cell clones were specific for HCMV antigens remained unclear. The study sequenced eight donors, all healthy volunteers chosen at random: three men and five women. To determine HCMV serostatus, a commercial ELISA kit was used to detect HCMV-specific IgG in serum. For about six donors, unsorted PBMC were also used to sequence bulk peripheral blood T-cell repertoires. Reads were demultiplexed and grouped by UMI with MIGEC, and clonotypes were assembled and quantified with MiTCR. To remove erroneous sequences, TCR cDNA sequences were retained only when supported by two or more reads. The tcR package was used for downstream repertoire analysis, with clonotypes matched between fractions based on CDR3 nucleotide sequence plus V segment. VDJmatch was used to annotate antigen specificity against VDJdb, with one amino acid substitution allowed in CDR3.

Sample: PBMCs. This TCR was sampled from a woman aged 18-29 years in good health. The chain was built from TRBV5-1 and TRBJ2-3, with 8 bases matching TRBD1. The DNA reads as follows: TGCGCCAGCAGCTTGGTGGGCAGGGGGCGAGGCACAGATACGCAGTATTTT. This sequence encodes CASSLVGRGRGTDTQYF. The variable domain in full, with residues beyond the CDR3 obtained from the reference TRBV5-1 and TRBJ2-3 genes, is KAGVTQTPRYLIKTRGQQVTLSCSPISGHRSVSWYQQTPGQGLQFLFEYFSETQRNKGNFPGRFSGRQFSNSRSEMNVSTLELGDSALYLCASSLVGRGRGTDTQYFGPGTRLTVL.